This TCR beta chain came from a study of Graves' ophthalmopathy and Graves' hyperthyroidism. CDR3 length equals 14 residues. The ends were cut back, 5 bases at V and 4 bases at J, with 14 bases in the middle. Amplifying from RNA transcripts, the study obtained TCR beta CDR3 regions. First-round RT-PCR used HTBI primers; second-round multiplex PCR followed. TCRdb used MiXCR to reprocess the multiplex PCR reads, holding one entry per CDR3 protein. This sample has a few hundred thousand distinct CDR3 sequences, with 15% found just once. This rearrangement joins TRBV12-3 or TRBV12-4 to TRBJ1-1; D is possibly TRBD1 (5 bases). What was sequenced was peripheral blood. The origin of this receptor is a woman in her late teens or twenties with stable Graves' hyperthyroidism. This CDR3 is CASSATGTLTEAFF. Here the CDR3 DNA reads TGTGCCAGCAGTGCCACCGGGACGCTCACTGAAGCTTTCTTT.